The source of this T cell receptor (beta chain) is a study of blood T cell repertoires in COVID-19. In the original analysis: Amplification from reference gene primers served as the basis for estimated nucleated cell counts. TCRdb's table, derived via immunoSEQ multiplex PCR, lists solely in-frame clones and lacks some. V, J and clone size reflect that table, while D and trimming were determined from the DNA. The table shows 250,000 to 350,000 clones, with about 87% occurring only once. V dropped 5 bases and J dropped 6 bases, with 17 bases sitting between them. CDR1 and CDR2 (germline): SGHTA, FQGNSA. The CDR3 has 15 residues.

The chain employs TRBV7-2 and TRBJ1-5; D is perhaps TRBD1 (5 bases). The sequencing input was PBMCs or T cells enriched from blood (not recorded which). This sequence originates from a woman aged 18-29 years who had recovered from COVID-19. The CDR3 sequence: CASSAETAFGQPQHF. The DNA for the CDR3 is TGTGCCAGCAGCGCCGAGACAGCGTTTGGTCAGCCCCAGCATTTT.